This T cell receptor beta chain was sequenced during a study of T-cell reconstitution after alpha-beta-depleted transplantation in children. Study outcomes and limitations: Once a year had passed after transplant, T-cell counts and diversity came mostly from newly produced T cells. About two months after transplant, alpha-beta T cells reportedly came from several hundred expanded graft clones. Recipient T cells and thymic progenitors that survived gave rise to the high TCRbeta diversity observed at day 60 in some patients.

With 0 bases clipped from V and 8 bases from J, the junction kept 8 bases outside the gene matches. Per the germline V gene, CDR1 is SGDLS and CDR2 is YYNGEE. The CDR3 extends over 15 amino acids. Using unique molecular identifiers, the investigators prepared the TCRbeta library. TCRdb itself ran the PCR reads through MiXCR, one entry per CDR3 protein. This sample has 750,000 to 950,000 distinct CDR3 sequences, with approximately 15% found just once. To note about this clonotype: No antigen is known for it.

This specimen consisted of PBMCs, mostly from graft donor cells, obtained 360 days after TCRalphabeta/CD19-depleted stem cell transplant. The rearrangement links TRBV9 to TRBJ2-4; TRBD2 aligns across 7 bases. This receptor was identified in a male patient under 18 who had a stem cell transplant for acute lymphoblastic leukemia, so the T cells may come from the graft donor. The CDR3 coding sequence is TGTGCCAGCAGCGTAGGAGCGACTAGCCGTGACATTCAGTACTTC. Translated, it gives CASSVGATSRDIQYF. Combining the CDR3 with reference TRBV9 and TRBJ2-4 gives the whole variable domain DSGVTQTPKHLITATGQRVTLRCSPRSGDLSVYWYQQSLDQGLQFLIQYYNGEERAKGNILERFSAQQFPDLHSELNLSSLELGDSALYFCASSVGATSRDIQYFGAGTRLSVL.